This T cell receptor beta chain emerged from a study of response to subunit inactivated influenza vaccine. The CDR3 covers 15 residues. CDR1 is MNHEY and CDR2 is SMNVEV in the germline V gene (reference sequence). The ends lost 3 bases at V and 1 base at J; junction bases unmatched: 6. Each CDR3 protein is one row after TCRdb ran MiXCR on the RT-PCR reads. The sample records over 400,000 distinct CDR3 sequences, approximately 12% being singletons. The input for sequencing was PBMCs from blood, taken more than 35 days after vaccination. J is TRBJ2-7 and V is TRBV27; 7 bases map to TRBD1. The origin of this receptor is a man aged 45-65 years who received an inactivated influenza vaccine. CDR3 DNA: TGTGCCAGCAGTTTCATCGACAGGGTTTCCTACGAGCAGTACTTC. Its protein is CASSFIDRVSYEQYF.